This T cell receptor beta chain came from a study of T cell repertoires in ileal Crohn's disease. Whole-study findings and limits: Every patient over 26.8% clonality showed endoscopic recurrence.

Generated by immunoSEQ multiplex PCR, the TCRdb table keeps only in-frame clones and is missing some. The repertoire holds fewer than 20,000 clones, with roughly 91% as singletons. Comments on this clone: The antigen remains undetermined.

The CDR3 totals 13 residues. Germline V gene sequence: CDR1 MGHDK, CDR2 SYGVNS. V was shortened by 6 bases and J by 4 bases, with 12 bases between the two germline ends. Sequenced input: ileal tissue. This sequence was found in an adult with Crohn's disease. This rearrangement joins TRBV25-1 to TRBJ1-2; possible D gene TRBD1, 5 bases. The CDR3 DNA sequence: TGTGCCAGCAGGGACGGAAGGGGCTATGGCTACACCTTC. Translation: CASRDGRGYGYTF.